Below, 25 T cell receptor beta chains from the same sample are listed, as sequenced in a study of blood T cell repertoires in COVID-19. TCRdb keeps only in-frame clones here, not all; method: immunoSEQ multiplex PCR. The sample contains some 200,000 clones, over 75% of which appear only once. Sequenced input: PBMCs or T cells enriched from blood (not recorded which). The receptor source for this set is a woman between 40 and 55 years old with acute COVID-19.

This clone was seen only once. CDR3 amino acids: CASSLAGGPYEQYF. DNA of the CDR3: TGCGCCAGCAGCTTGGCAGGGGGCCCCTACGAGCAGTACTTC. This chain uses TRBV5-1 with TRBJ2-7, with TRBD1 identical over 8 bases. The CDR3 length is 14 residues. CDR1 SGHRS and CDR2 YFSETQ come from the germline V gene. The V and J ends lost 0 bases and 2 bases, in that order; junction bases with no gene match: 1.

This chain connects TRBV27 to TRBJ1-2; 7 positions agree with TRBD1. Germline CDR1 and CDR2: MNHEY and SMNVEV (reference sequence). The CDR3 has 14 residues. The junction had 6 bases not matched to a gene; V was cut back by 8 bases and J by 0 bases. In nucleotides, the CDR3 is TGTGCCAGCGGAAGACAGGGAGCTAACTATGGCTACACCTTC. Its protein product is CASGRQGANYGYTF.

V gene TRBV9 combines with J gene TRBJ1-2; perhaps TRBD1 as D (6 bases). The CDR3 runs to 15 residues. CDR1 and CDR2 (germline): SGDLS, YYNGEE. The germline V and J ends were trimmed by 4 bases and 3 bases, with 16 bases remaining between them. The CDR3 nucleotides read TGTGCCAGCAGCCCTCGACAGGATCCTTACTATGGCTACACCTTC. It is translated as CASSPRQDPYYGYTF.

CDR3 sequence: CASSPSSGDTQYF. CDR3 in DNA: TGTGCCAGCAGCCCCTCTAGCGGGGATACGCAGTATTTT. The rearrangement links TRBV7-3 to TRBJ2-3; 8 bases map to TRBD2. The CDR3 extends over 13 amino acids. The J segment lost 6 bases and the V segment lost 5 bases, leaving 4 bases of the junction unmatched. The germline V gene encodes CDR1 SGHTA and CDR2 FQGTGA.

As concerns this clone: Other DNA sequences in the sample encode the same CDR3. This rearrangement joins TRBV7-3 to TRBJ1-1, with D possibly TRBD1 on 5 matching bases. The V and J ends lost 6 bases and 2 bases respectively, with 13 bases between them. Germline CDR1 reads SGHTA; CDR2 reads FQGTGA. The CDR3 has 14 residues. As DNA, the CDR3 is TGTGCCAGCAGTTTGGGGAGGGGAAACACTGAAGCTTTCTTT. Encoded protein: CASSLGRGNTEAFF.

The CDR3 DNA is TGTGCCAGTAGGTGGACAGGGGGTAATTCACCCCTCCACTTT. Translation: CASRWTGGNSPLHF. The chain links TRBV19 to TRBJ1-6; 10 nucleotides align to TRBD1. With 6 bases clipped from V and 6 bases from J, the junction kept 2 bases outside the gene matches. The CDR3 loop spans 14 amino acids. CDR1 and CDR2 from the germline V gene are LNHDA and SQIVND (reference sequence).

CDR3 nucleotides: TGTGCCAGTAGTGGCGGGAACGGCGATGAGCAGTTCTTC. Its translation: CASSGGNGDEQFF. This chain joins TRBV19 and TRBJ2-1; the D gene is possibly TRBD2 (6 bases). Trimming pared 5 bases from V and 8 bases from J, leaving 13 bases between. The CDR3 runs to 13 residues. Germline V gives CDR1 LNHDA, CDR2 SQIVND (reference sequence).

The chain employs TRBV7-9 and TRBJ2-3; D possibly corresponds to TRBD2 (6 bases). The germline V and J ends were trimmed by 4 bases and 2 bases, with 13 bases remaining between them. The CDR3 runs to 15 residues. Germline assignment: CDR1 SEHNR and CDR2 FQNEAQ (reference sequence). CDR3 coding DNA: TGTGCCAGCAGCTCGTTAGCGGCCTCCACAGATACGCAGTATTTT. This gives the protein CASSSLAASTDTQYF.

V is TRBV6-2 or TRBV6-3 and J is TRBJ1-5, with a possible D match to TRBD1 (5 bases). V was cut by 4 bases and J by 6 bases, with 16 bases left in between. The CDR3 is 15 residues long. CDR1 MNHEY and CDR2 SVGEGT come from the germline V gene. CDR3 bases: TGTGCCAGCAGTTCCGCGGGTGGGGGAGGTCAGCCCCAGCATTTT. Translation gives CASSSAGGGGQPQHF.

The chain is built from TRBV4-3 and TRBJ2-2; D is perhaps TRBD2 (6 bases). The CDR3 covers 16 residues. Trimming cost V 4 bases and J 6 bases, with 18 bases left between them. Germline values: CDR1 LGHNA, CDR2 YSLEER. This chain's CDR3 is CASSRKGRESSGELFF. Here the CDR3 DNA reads TGCGCCAGCAGCCGCAAGGGACGGGAGAGTTCCGGGGAGCTGTTTTTT.

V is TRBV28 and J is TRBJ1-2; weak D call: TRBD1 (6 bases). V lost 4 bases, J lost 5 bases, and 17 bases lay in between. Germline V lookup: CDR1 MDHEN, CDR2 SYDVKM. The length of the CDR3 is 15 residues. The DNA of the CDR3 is TGTGCCAGCAGTTCTAATACAGGGAATCGGTATGGCTACACCTTC. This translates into CASSSNTGNRYGYTF.

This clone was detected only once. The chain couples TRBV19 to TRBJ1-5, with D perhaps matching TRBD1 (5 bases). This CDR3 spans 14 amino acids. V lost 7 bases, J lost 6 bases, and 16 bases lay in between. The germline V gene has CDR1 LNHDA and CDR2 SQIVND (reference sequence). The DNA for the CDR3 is TGTGCCAGTACCCCGGGAGGGACTAGTCAGCCCCAGCATTTT. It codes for CASTPGGTSQPQHF.

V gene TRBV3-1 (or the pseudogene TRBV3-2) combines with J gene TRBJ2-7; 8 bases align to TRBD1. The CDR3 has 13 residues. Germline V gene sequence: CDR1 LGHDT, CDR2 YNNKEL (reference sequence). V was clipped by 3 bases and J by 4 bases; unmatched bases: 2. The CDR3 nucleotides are TGTGCCAGCAGCCATCGACAGGGGTACGAGCAGTACTTC. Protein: CASSHRQGYEQYF.

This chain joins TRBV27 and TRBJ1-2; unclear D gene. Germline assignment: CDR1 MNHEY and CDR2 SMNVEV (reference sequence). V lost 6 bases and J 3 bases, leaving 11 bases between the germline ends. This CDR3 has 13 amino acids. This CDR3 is CASSMGVYYGYTF. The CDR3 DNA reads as TGTGCCAGCAGCATGGGCGTCTACTATGGCTACACCTTC.

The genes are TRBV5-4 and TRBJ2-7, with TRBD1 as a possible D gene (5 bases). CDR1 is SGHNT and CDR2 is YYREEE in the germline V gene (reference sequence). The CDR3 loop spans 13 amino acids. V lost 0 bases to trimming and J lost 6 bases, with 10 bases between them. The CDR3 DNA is TGTGCCAGCAGCTTGGGCAGGGTGGCCGAGCAGTACTTC. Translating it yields CASSLGRVAEQYF. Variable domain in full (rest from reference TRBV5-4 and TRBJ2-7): ETGVTQSPTHLIKTRGQQVTLRCSSQSGHNTVSWYQQALGQGPQFIFQYYREEENGRGNFPPRFSGLQFPNYSSELNVNALELDDSALYLCASSLGRVAEQYFGPGTRLTVT.

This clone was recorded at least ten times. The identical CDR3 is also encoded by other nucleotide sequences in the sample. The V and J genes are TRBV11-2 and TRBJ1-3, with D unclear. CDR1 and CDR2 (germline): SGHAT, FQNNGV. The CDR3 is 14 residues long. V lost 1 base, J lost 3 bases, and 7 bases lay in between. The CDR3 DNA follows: TGTGCCAGCAGCTTAGGGGGAGGTGGAAACACCATATATTTT. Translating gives CASSLGGGGNTIYF.

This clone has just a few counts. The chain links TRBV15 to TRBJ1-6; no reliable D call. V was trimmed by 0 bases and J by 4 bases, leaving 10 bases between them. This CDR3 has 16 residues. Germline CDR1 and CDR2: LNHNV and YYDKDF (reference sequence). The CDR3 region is CATSRDRSGYNSPLHF. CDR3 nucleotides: TGTGCCACCAGCAGAGATCGGTCCGGGTATAATTCACCCCTCCACTTT.

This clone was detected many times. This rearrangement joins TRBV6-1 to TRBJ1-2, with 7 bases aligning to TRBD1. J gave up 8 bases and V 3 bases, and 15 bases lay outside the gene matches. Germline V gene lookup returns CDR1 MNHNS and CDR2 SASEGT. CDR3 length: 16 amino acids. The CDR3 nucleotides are TGTGCCAGCAGTGATTGGCAGGGGGTCACGTCTATCGGCTACACCTTC. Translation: CASSDWQGVTSIGYTF.

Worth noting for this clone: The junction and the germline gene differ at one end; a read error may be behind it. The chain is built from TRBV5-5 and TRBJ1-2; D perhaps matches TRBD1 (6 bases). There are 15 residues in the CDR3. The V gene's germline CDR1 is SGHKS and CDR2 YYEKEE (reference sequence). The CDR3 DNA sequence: TGTGCCAGCAGCCCCTCCTGGACAGCTAATTATGGCTACACCTTC. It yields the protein CASSPSWTANYGYTF.

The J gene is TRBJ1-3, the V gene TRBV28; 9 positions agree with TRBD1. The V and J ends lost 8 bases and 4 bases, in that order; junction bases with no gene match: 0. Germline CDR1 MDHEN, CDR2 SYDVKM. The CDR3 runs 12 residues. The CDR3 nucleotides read TGTGCCAGCGGGACAGGGGGAAACACCATATATTTT. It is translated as CASGTGGNTIYF. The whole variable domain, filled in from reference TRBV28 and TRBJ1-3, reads DVKVTQSSRYLVKRTGEKVFLECVQDMDHENMFWYRQDPGLGLRLIYFSYDVKMKEKGDIPEGYSVSREKKERFSLILESASTNQTSMYLCASGTGGNTIYFGEGSWLTVV.

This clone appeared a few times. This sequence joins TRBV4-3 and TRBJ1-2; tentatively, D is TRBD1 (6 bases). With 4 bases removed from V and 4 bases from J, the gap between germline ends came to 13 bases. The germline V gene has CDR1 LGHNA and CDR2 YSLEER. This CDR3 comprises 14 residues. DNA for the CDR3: TGCGCCAGCAGCCGTGAGGGGGGGGCCTATGGCTACACCTTC. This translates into CASSREGGAYGYTF.

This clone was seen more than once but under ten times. In nucleotides, the CDR3 is TGTGCCAGCAGCTTAGTTAGCGGTCAAGAGACCCAGTACTTC. Protein product: CASSLVSGQETQYF. This chain uses TRBV7-2 with TRBJ2-5, with a tentative D call TRBD2 (6 bases). Germline CDR1 reads SGHTA; CDR2 reads FQGNSA. Trimming took 1 base from V and 2 from J, leaving 8 bases between them. The CDR3 is 14 residues long.

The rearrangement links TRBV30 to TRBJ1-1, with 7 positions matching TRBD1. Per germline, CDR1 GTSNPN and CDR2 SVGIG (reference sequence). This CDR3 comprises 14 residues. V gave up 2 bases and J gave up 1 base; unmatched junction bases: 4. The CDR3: CAWSYDRANTEAFF. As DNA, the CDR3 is TGTGCCTGGAGTTATGACAGGGCGAACACTGAAGCTTTCTTT.

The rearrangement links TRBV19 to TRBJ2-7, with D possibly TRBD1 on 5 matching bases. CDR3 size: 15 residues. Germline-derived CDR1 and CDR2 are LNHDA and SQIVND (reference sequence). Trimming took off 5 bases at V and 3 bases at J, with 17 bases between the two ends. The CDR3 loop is CASSASWGGYYEQYF. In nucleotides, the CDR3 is TGTGCCAGTAGTGCTTCGTGGGGCGGATACTACGAGCAGTACTTC.

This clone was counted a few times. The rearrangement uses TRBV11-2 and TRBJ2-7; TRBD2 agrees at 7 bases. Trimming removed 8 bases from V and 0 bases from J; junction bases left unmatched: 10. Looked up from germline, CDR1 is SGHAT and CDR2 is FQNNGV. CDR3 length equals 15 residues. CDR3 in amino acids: CASRRGRGSSYEQYF. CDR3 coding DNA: TGTGCCAGCCGAAGGGGCCGCGGGAGCTCCTACGAGCAGTACTTC. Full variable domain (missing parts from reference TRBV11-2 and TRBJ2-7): EAGVAQSPRYKIIEKRQSVAFWCNPISGHATLYWYQQILGQGPKLLIQFQNNGVVDDSQLPKDRFSAERLKGVDSTLKIQPAKLEDSAVYLCASRRGRGSSYEQYFGPGTRLTVT.